This entry lists 25 T cell receptor beta chains sequenced from one sample in a study of identical twins (dated by TCRdb to the mid-2010s). Libraries were built with 5' RACE. Sequenced using an Illumina HiSeq 2000. TCRdb applied fastp at Q25 and MiXCR to the public reads, then kept only in-frame beta chains. CDR3 protein sequences are deduplicated, and each keeps its most common genes and DNA. The table for this sample lists 1.5 million to 2 million distinct CDR3 sequences; about 31% of them were counted only once. The leading ten clones occupy 0.25% to 0.3% of the sample. Sequencing was performed on cord blood. All receptors derive from a newborn girl in good health.

V usage is TRBV12-3 or TRBV12-4 and J usage is TRBJ1-4; D is unclear. Trimming pared 5 bases from V and 0 bases from J, leaving 7 bases between. This CDR3 has 14 residues. The CDR3 region is CASSPPPTNEKLFF. CDR3 sequence (DNA): TGTGCCAGCAGTCCCCCCCCAACTAATGAAAAACTGTTTTTT.

This chain uses TRBV10-3 with TRBJ1-1; D is uncertain. V shed 2 bases and J shed 1 base, with 11 bases lying between them. CDR3 length equals 15 residues. Per germline, CDR1 ENHRY and CDR2 SYGVKD. CDR3 DNA: TGTGCCATCAGTGAGAGTAAGGCGGGGAACACTGAAGCTTTCTTT. Amino acid sequence: CAISESKAGNTEAFF.

CDR3 sequence reads: CSASKRTLHF. CDR3 sequence (DNA): TGCAGTGCTTCGAAAAGGACCCTCCACTTT. The genes are TRBV20-1 and TRBJ1-6, with D unclear. Germline V gene data show CDR1 as DFQATT and CDR2 as SNEGSKA (reference sequence). CDR3 length equals 10 residues. The germline V and J ends were trimmed by 5 bases and 14 bases, with 10 bases remaining between them.

The gene calls are TRBV5-1 and TRBJ2-7, with a weak D call TRBD2 (6 bases). V dropped 2 bases and J dropped 3 bases, with 9 bases sitting between them. Germline values: CDR1 SGHRS, CDR2 YFSETQ. The CDR3 loop spans 13 amino acids. The CDR3 coding sequence is TGCGCCAGCAGCTTCCCGGGAGACTACGAGCAGTACTTC. This sequence encodes CASSFPGDYEQYF.

This clonotype was seen at least ten times. This chain links TRBV29-1 with TRBJ1-2; D possibly corresponds to TRBD1 (6 bases). CDR3 length equals 12 residues. Trimming shortened V by 6 bases and J by 6 bases, and 14 bases separated the two germline ends. The V gene's germline CDR1 is SQVTM and CDR2 ANQGSEA. The CDR3 DNA follows: TGCAGCGTCTTGTCTACAGGGCATGGCTACACCTTC. This encodes CSVLSTGHGYTF.

This clonotype was seen only a few times. This chain connects TRBV5-8 to TRBJ1-5; D gene unclear. The CDR3 loop spans 16 amino acids. Germline assignment: CDR1 SGHTS and CDR2 YDEGEE. The germline V and J ends were trimmed by 6 bases and 4 bases, with 20 bases remaining between them. The CDR3 sequence: CASIKRSAGRNQPQHF. CDR3 coding DNA: TGTGCCAGCATCAAAAGGAGTGCGGGGAGGAATCAGCCCCAGCATTTT.

In its sample, this clonotype was seen a few times. The J gene is TRBJ2-7, the V gene TRBV21-1; no check of the table's D call, TRBD1, against the DNA was made. TRBV21-1 is termed a pseudogene. The CDR3 extends over 15 amino acids. This CDR3 is CASSKVRQGTYEQYF. The DNA of the CDR3 is TGTGCCAGCAGCAAAGTACGACAGGGAACTTACGAGCAGTACTTC.

The V and J genes are TRBV20-1 and TRBJ2-1; weak D call: TRBD2 (5 bases). Germline V gene sequence: CDR1 DFQATT, CDR2 SNEGSKA (reference sequence). The CDR3 runs to 15 residues. Trimming shortened V by 4 bases and J by 1 base, and 14 bases separated the two germline ends. CDR3 region: CSAIGSGSSYNEQFF. The CDR3 DNA follows: TGCAGTGCTATAGGGAGCGGCAGTTCCTACAATGAGCAGTTCTTC.

The rearrangement links TRBV7-9 to TRBJ1-4; perhaps TRBD1 as D (5 bases). The V end was cut by 2 bases, the J end by 4 bases, with 8 bases between. The CDR3 loop spans 14 amino acids. CDR1 SEHNR and CDR2 FQNEAQ come from the germline V gene (reference sequence). The CDR3 loop reads CASSLRQNNEKLFF. CDR3 DNA: TGTGCCAGCAGCTTAAGACAGAATAATGAAAAACTGTTTTTT. Full variable domain (rest looked up from reference TRBV7-9 and TRBJ1-4): DTGVSQNPRHKITKRGQNVTFRCDPISEHNRLYWYRQTLGQGPEFLTYFQNEAQLEKSRLLSDRFSAERPKGSFSTLEIQRTEQGDSAMYLCASSLRQNNEKLFFGSGTQLSVL.

Only a few counts were recorded for this clonotype. J is TRBJ1-1 and V is TRBV27; D is possibly TRBD1 (5 bases). The CDR3 is 15 amino acids. Germline values: CDR1 MNHEY, CDR2 SMNVEV (reference sequence). V was clipped by 4 bases and J by 1 base, with 13 bases between them. The CDR3 reads CASSSQRGRNTEAFF. In DNA form, the CDR3 reads TGTGCCAGCAGTTCACAAAGGGGTAGGAACACTGAAGCTTTCTTT.

This clonotype showed up just a few times. The gene calls are TRBV5-1 and TRBJ2-7, with D tentatively TRBD2 (6 bases). The CDR3 has 15 residues. Between the trimmed V and J ends, which lost 4 bases and 1 base, there was a span of 15 bases. Germline V gene sequence: CDR1 SGHRS, CDR2 YFSETQ. This chain's CDR3 is CASSPSLAASYEQYF. DNA of the CDR3: TGCGCCAGCAGCCCCTCTTTAGCGGCATCCTACGAGCAGTACTTC.

The chain joins TRBV6-1 to TRBJ1-2; the D gene is possibly TRBD1 (5 bases). The CDR3 runs 15 residues. Between the trimmed V and J ends, which lost 5 bases and 8 bases, there was a span of 21 bases. CDR1 MNHNS and CDR2 SASEGT come from the germline V gene. This chain's CDR3 is CASSQGGRVIGGYTF. The CDR3 DNA is TGTGCCAGCAGTCAGGGCGGCAGGGTAATAGGCGGCTACACCTTC.

The genes are TRBV7-9 and TRBJ2-1, with a tentative D call TRBD2 (6 bases). Germline V gene sequence: CDR1 SEHNR, CDR2 FQNEAQ (reference sequence). The CDR3 has 20 amino acids. Trimming removed 1 base from V and 1 base from J, with 23 bases in between. CDR3 protein: CASSLERVFWEAGSYNEQFF. The CDR3 DNA follows: TGTGCCAGCAGCTTAGAGAGGGTATTTTGGGAGGCGGGGTCCTACAATGAGCAGTTCTTC.

This clonotype was observed a few times. This chain links TRBV4-1 with TRBJ2-3; D is unresolved. The CDR3 sequence is 13 residues long. Germline V CDR1 and CDR2: MGHRA, YSYEKL. Deletions cut 0 bases from V and 7 bases from J, with 8 bases between. The chain's CDR3 is CASSQEEAYTQYF. The CDR3 nucleotides are TGCGCCAGCAGCCAAGAAGAGGCTTATACGCAGTATTTT.

As concerns this clonotype: Compared with germline, one end of the junction differs, possibly owing to a read error. This chain links TRBV20-1 with TRBJ2-1; D is possibly TRBD2 (6 bases). Germline V gene sequence: CDR1 DFQATT, CDR2 SNEGSKA (reference sequence). The CDR3 spans 13 residues. DNA for the CDR3: TGTAGATGTGGGACTCAACCCTACAATGAGCAGTTCTTC. Translating it yields CRCGTQPYNEQFF.

This clonotype was counted between two and nine times. V and J are TRBV6-5 and TRBJ2-1; maybe TRBD2 (7 bases). V dropped 4 bases and J dropped 2 bases, with 12 bases sitting between them. Germline V lookup: CDR1 MNHEY, CDR2 SVGAGI. CDR3 length equals 15 residues. The CDR3 spells CASSFRGAPYNEQFF. In DNA, the CDR3 is TGTGCCAGCAGTTTCCGGGGGGCCCCCTACAATGAGCAGTTCTTC.

The chain uses TRBV27 and TRBJ1-2; D is perhaps TRBD1 (5 bases). V was pared by 3 bases and J by 1 base, with 12 bases between. The CDR3 runs to 15 residues. Germline V CDR1 and CDR2: MNHEY, SMNVEV (reference sequence). CDR3 DNA sequence: TGTGCCAGCAGTTTGAGGGACGGCAATAACTATGGCTACACCTTC. Translating it yields CASSLRDGNNYGYTF.

A note on this clonotype: At one end, the junction sequence differs from germline, possibly due to a read error. The chain joins TRBV7-7 to TRBJ2-5; D uncertain. Germline loops: CDR1 SSHAT, CDR2 FNYEAQ (reference sequence). There are 17 residues in the CDR3. CDR3 sequence: CASSVSTLLPPQETQYF. CDR3 in DNA: TGTGCTAGCAGCGTTTCTACGCTTTTGCCCCCCCAAGAGACCCAGTACTTC.

This rearrangement joins TRBV5-4 to TRBJ1-1, with 9 bases identical to TRBD1. Unmatched junction bases numbered 8, after V lost 6 bases and J lost 5 bases. Germline V gives CDR1 SGHNT, CDR2 YYREEE (reference sequence). This CDR3 has 14 amino acids. The CDR3 DNA reads TGTGCCAGCACCCTGACAGGGGGAGGGACTGAAGCTTTCTTT. This codes for CASTLTGGGTEAFF. Complete variable domain (other parts from reference TRBV5-4 and TRBJ1-1): ETGVTQSPTHLIKTRGQQVTLRCSSQSGHNTVSWYQQALGQGPQFIFQYYREEENGRGNFPPRFSGLQFPNYSSELNVNALELDDSALYLCASTLTGGGTEAFFGQGTRLTVV.

This chain links TRBV4-1 with TRBJ2-7; the D gene could be TRBD1 or TRBD2 (5 bases each). Germline CDR1 and CDR2: MGHRA and YSYEKL. V gave up 1 base and J gave up 7 bases, with 23 bases separating them. This CDR3 is 17 amino acids long. For the CDR3, the DNA is TGCGCCAGCAGCCAAGGTAGCGCCTTGGGGGTTAGGAATGAGCAGTACTTC. Translated, it gives CASSQGSALGVRNEQYF.

The chain employs TRBV4-1 and TRBJ2-1; the D gene is possibly TRBD2 (6 bases). The CDR3 runs to 16 residues. The germline V gene has CDR1 MGHRA and CDR2 YSYEKL. The V end was cut by 1 base, the J end by 5 bases, with 15 bases between. The CDR3, as DNA: TGCGCCAGCAGCCAAGCCTCCGCGGGGCCTAACAATGAGCAGTTCTTC. Translating it yields CASSQASAGPNNEQFF.

The sample holds a few counts of this clonotype. The rearrangement links TRBV27 to TRBJ1-1, with 7 bases that match TRBD1. V gave up 6 bases and J gave up 0 bases; unmatched junction bases: 16. This CDR3 has 18 amino acids. CDR1 and CDR2 (germline): MNHEY, SMNVEV (reference sequence). This CDR3 reads CASRRVHWRGPLNTEAFF. Written as DNA, the CDR3 is TGTGCCAGCAGAAGGGTCCACTGGAGGGGGCCCCTGAACACTGAAGCTTTCTTT.

As regards this clonotype: A read error may produce the germline difference seen at one junction end. The chain recombines TRBV6-5 with TRBJ2-5, with D possibly matching TRBD1 (6 bases). The tail of the sequence fits TRBJ2-7 better, so the J call may be wrong. CDR3 size: 16 residues. Germline V lookup: CDR1 MNHEY, CDR2 SVGAGI. The CDR3 coding sequence is TGTGCCGGCAGTTACTCTTTAGACAGGCGAACCTACGAGCAGTACTTC. Its protein product is CAGSYSLDRRTYEQYF.

A few counts support this clonotype. The rearrangement uses TRBV4-2 and TRBJ2-3; TRBD2 agrees at 7 bases. Germline V gene data show CDR1 as LGHNA and CDR2 as YNFKEQ. V lost 3 bases and J lost 4; bases outside the gene matches: 13. The CDR3 length is 17 residues. The CDR3 coding sequence is TGTGCCAGCAGCCACCGACTTGGGCGGGAGTTCCCAGATACGCAGTATTTT. Translation: CASSHRLGREFPDTQYF.

This clonotype was seen more than once but under ten times. The rearrangement joins TRBV18 to TRBJ1-2; D uncertain. CDR1 is KGHSH and CDR2 is LQKENI in the germline V gene. The CDR3 covers 14 residues. The V end was cut by 4 bases, the J end by 2 bases, with 11 bases between. CDR3 region: CASSLATDNYGYTF. CDR3 in DNA: TGTGCCAGCTCACTAGCCACAGACAACTATGGCTACACCTTC.